The next 27 T cell receptor beta chains were all read from a single sample in a study of preoperative IRX-2 immunotherapy in early breast cancer. The treatment was: preoperative locoregional IRX-2 cytokine immunotherapy. The method was immunoSEQ multiplex PCR; TCRdb's version includes in-frame clones alone and lacks a portion of them. The table has approximately 96,000 clones, 75% to 90% seen once; the top ten hold roughly 1.9%. Here the sequenced sample was tumor tissue, taken after IRX-2 immunotherapy. All receptors come from a human donor with breast cancer.

V and J are TRBV25-1 and TRBJ2-1; TRBD2 agrees at 8 bases. V lost 10 bases to trimming and J lost 3 bases; unmatched junction nucleotides: 8. From germline, CDR1 is MGHDK and CDR2 SYGVNS. The CDR3 covers 14 residues. The CDR3 loop reads CAIELAENYNEQFF. CDR3 nucleotide sequence: TGTGCCATCGAACTAGCGGAAAACTACAATGAGCAGTTCTTC.

J is TRBJ2-7 and V is TRBV18; D may be TRBD1 (5 bases). The CDR3 runs to 14 residues. Germline loops: CDR1 KGHSH, CDR2 LQKENI. V was pared by 0 bases and J by 6 bases, with 12 bases between. CDR3 in DNA: TGTGCCAGCTCACCACCGGGGCTTGGCTCCGAGCAGTACTTC. This codes for CASSPPGLGSEQYF.

This clone showed up just once. The chain joins TRBV5-1 to TRBJ2-1; 8 bases are a match to TRBD2. The CDR3 runs to 14 residues. Germline V CDR1 and CDR2: SGHRS, YFSETQ. J gave up 8 bases and V 2 bases, and 6 bases lay outside the gene matches. The CDR3 sequence: CASSLTAGEYEQFF. CDR3 nucleotides: TGCGCCAGCAGCTTAACAGCGGGAGAGTATGAGCAGTTCTTC.

This sequence joins TRBV18 and TRBJ2-3; no reliable D call. Between the trimmed V and J ends, which lost 2 bases and 2 bases, there was a span of 11 bases. From germline, CDR1 is KGHSH and CDR2 LQKENI. This CDR3 is built from 15 residues. CDR3 sequence (DNA): TGTGCCAGCTCACCAGGAAGGCCCTCCACAGATACGCAGTATTTT. Translated, it gives CASSPGRPSTDTQYF.

The gene calls are TRBV5-1 and TRBJ1-1, with a weak D call TRBD1 (5 bases). Germline V gene sequence: CDR1 SGHRS, CDR2 YFSETQ. This CDR3 spans 14 amino acids. The V end was cut by 2 bases, the J end by 5 bases, with 13 bases between. The CDR3 reads CASSLGGGKTEAFF. DNA for the CDR3: TGCGCCAGCAGCTTAGGCGGGGGGAAAACTGAAGCTTTCTTT.

The chain uses TRBV29-1 and TRBJ2-3, with no clear D. Germline CDR1 SQVTM, CDR2 ANQGSEA. Between the trimmed V and J ends, which lost 7 bases and 6 bases, there was a span of 17 bases. CDR3 length: 13 amino acids. CDR3 protein: CSGLARLFDTQYF. The CDR3 DNA sequence: TGCAGCGGCCTGGCTAGACTTTTCGATACGCAGTATTTT.

This clone was counted a few times. The chain links TRBV11-3 to TRBJ2-1; D unclear. CDR1 is SGHNT, CDR2 YENEEA, per germline. The V gene lost 3 bases and the J gene lost 1 base, with 13 bases spanning the gap. This CDR3 is 16 amino acids long. CDR3 nucleotides: TGTGCCAGCAGCTTGGTCGTTCTATCTTCCTACAATGAGCAGTTCTTC. Translation gives CASSLVVLSSYNEQFF.

This clone was counted a single time. The rearrangement joins TRBV28 to TRBJ1-1; D call uncertain. CDR3 size: 13 residues. Germline assignment: CDR1 MDHEN and CDR2 SYDVKM. The V end lost 6 bases, the J end lost 8 bases, and 16 bases lay between the germline ends. The CDR3 spells CASSSGPPTEAFF. DNA for the CDR3: TGTGCCAGCAGCTCGGGCCCCCCCACGGAAGCTTTCTTT.

The rearrangement joins TRBV28 to TRBJ1-2; D gene ambiguous. Trimming pared 2 bases from V and 10 bases from J, leaving 14 bases between. The CDR3 length is 13 residues. The germline CDR1 and CDR2 sequences are MDHEN and SYDVKM. Here the CDR3 DNA reads TGTGCCAGCAGTTTAAGGGTAGGGAGGGTCTACACCTTC. Translating gives CASSLRVGRVYTF.

The V gene is TRBV16, the J gene TRBJ1-5, with no clear D. The CDR3 sequence is 12 residues long. With 10 bases removed from V and 4 bases from J, the gap between germline ends came to 11 bases. The germline gives CDR1 KGHSY, CDR2 FQNENV. The CDR3 sequence is CATQVGNQPQHF. DNA of the CDR3: TGTGCCACCCAGGTTGGGAATCAGCCCCAGCATTTT.

V is TRBV6-8 and J is TRBJ1-5; 8 nucleotides agree with TRBD1. Trimming removed 6 bases from V and 7 bases from J; junction bases left unmatched: 5. The CDR3 is 13 residues long. Germline V CDR1 and CDR2: MNHGY, SAAAGT. CDR3 in DNA: TGTGCCAGCAGCCCGGACAGGGTACAGCCCCAGCATTTT. Its protein product is CASSPDRVQPQHF.

The chain is built from TRBV6-8 and TRBJ2-5, with D uncertain. With 9 bases removed from V and 4 bases from J, the gap between germline ends came to 15 bases. This CDR3 contains 13 residues. Germline values: CDR1 MNHGY, CDR2 SAAAGT. CDR3 sequence: CASSGVTLETQYF. CDR3 nucleotides: TGTGCCAGTAGTGGCGTCACCCTAGAGACCCAGTACTTC.

The chain uses TRBV28 and TRBJ1-2, with D maybe TRBD1 (6 bases). CDR1 is MDHEN, CDR2 SYDVKM, per germline. V was clipped by 4 bases and J by 3 bases, with 15 bases between them. The CDR3 loop spans 15 amino acids. The CDR3 DNA reads as TGTGCCAGCAGTTACGCCCTGAGGGGGTACTATGGCTACACCTTC. As protein: CASSYALRGYYGYTF.

There are a few counts of this clone. V and J are TRBV6-4 and TRBJ2-1, with D tentatively TRBD2 (7 bases). From germline, CDR1 is MRHNA and CDR2 SNTAGT. The CDR3 covers 13 residues. The V end lost 11 bases, the J end lost 9 bases, and 20 bases lay between the germline ends. As DNA, the CDR3 is TGTGCCGGGGGGGCAAGATCAACCGGTGAGCAGTTCTTC. It yields the protein CAGGARSTGEQFF.

The chain joins TRBV10-1 to TRBJ2-7; 8 bases are a match to TRBD2. The CDR3 has 14 amino acids. CDR1 is WNHNN, CDR2 SYGVQD, per germline (reference sequence). V shed 3 bases and J 3 bases; nucleotides not matched to a gene: 4. CDR3 region: CASSDPSGFYEQYF. As DNA, the CDR3 is TGCGCCAGCAGTGACCCTAGCGGGTTCTACGAGCAGTACTTC.

About this clone: The junction does not match germline at one end; this may be a read error. The same CDR3 arises from other DNA sequences in this sample as well. The chain links TRBV10-1 to TRBJ2-3, with 12 bases fitting TRBD2. Germline V gene sequence: CDR1 WNHNN, CDR2 SYGVQD (reference sequence). This CDR3 is 15 amino acids long. The CDR3: CASSLTSGGTDTQYF. The CDR3 coding sequence is TGCGCCAGCAGCCTGACTAGCGGGGGTACAGATACGCAATATTTT.

The J gene is TRBJ2-1, the V gene TRBV7-1; TRBD1 agrees at 8 bases. Being an ORF, TRBV7-1 has a function that is uncertain. V shed 5 bases and J 4 bases; nucleotides not matched to a gene: 7. The CDR3 consists of 15 residues. CDR3 region: CASSPGGAGYNEQFF. The CDR3 DNA is TGTGCCAGCAGCCCAGGGGGCGCAGGGTACAATGAGCAGTTCTTC.

The J gene is TRBJ1-1, the V gene TRBV29-1; 8 positions agree with TRBD1. The ends lost 7 bases at V and 2 bases at J; junction bases unmatched: 6. The length of the CDR3 is 13 residues. CDR1 and CDR2 from the germline V gene are SQVTM and ANQGSEA. Here the CDR3 reads CSGHRGANTEAFF. The CDR3 nucleotides read TGCAGCGGACACAGGGGGGCTAACACTGAAGCTTTCTTT.

The sample holds one count of this clone. This chain uses TRBV28 with TRBJ2-1, with D possibly matching TRBD2 (6 bases). Germline assignment: CDR1 MDHEN and CDR2 SYDVKM. Trimming left V 8 bases short and J 7 bases short, with 18 bases between. This CDR3 is built from 14 residues. Here the CDR3 DNA reads TGTGCCAGCCGACTTAGCGGAGCTGGAAATGAGCAGTTCTTC. Its translation is CASRLSGAGNEQFF.

The chain carries TRBV6-8 and TRBJ2-1, with 11 bases that match TRBD2. There are 16 residues in the CDR3. Germline V gene lookup returns CDR1 MNHGY and CDR2 SAAAGT. The V gene end was trimmed by 0 bases and the J gene end by 7 bases; junction bases not matched to a gene: 5. CDR3 DNA: TGTGCCAGCAGTTACTCGCTAGCGGGGGGAGGAAATGAGCAGTTCTTC. It yields the protein CASSYSLAGGGNEQFF.

The chain employs TRBV30 and TRBJ1-2, with TRBD1 matching over 7 bases. This CDR3 is built from 14 residues. The V gene end was trimmed by 0 bases and the J gene end by 3 bases; junction bases not matched to a gene: 4. From germline, CDR1 is GTSNPN and CDR2 SVGIG (reference sequence). The DNA of the CDR3 is TGTGCCTGGAGTGTGGCAGGGGGTTACTATGGCTACACCTTC. It translates to CAWSVAGGYYGYTF. The full variable domain, completed using reference TRBV30 and TRBJ1-2, is SQTIHQWPATLVQPVGSPLSLECTVEGTSNPNLYWYRQAAGRGLQLLFYSVGIGQISSEVPQNLSASRPQDRQFILSSKKLLLSDSGFYLCAWSVAGGYYGYTFGSGTRLTVV.

The CDR3 DNA reads as TGTGCCAGTACTCCCGCCAGGGGGCTACAGAACACCGGGGAGCTGTTTTTT. Translating gives CASTPARGLQNTGELFF. The rearrangement uses TRBV19 and TRBJ2-2; 8 bases map to TRBD1. The V segment lost 7 bases and the J segment 1 base; nucleotides outside the gene matches: 11. Per the germline V gene, CDR1 is LNHDA and CDR2 is SQIVND (reference sequence). The CDR3 loop spans 17 amino acids.

This chain joins TRBV18 and TRBJ2-7, with TRBD1 identical over 9 bases. CDR1 and CDR2 from the germline V gene are KGHSH and LQKENI. This CDR3 spans 16 amino acids. Unmatched junction bases numbered 10, after V lost 3 bases and J lost 4 bases. CDR3 region: CASSPGQGLIAYEQYF. The CDR3 DNA reads TGTGCCAGCTCACCGGGACAGGGTCTAATAGCATACGAGCAGTACTTC.

This chain uses TRBV6-7 with TRBJ1-5; TRBD1 might be the D (6 bases). TRBV6-7 is identified as an open reading frame with a role that is uncertain. V lost 5 bases and J 3 bases, leaving 11 bases between the germline ends. The CDR3 extends over 14 amino acids. The CDR3 protein is CASSAGEPNQPQHF. CDR3 in DNA: TGTGCCAGCAGTGCAGGGGAACCCAATCAGCCCCAGCATTTT.

The genes are TRBV19 and TRBJ1-1; D gene uncertain. The CDR3 loop spans 14 amino acids. V was shortened by 0 bases and J by 4 bases, with 9 bases between the two germline ends. The V gene's germline CDR1 is LNHDA and CDR2 SQIVND (reference sequence). In DNA form, the CDR3 reads TGTGCCAGTAGTATAGACGCAGGAAGCACTGAAGCTTTCTTT. It codes for CASSIDAGSTEAFF.

V and J are TRBV11-3 and TRBJ2-5; the D gene is possibly TRBD2 (7 bases). Germline V gives CDR1 SGHNT, CDR2 YENEEA. The CDR3 loop spans 17 amino acids. V lost 6 bases and J lost 4, with 24 bases in between. As DNA, the CDR3 is TGTGCCAGCAGGGTATTACAGGGAGGGGGTTCGGGAGAGACCCAGTACTTC. Protein sequence: CASRVLQGGGSGETQYF.

The chain uses TRBV11-3 and TRBJ1-6; 7 nucleotides line up with TRBD1. This CDR3 spans 17 amino acids. J was trimmed by 9 bases and V by 5 bases; bases with no gene match: 16. Germline-derived CDR1 and CDR2 are SGHNT and YENEEA. Written as DNA, the CDR3 is TGTGCCAGCAGCCCACAATTAACCCGACAGGGTACTTCACCCCTCCACTTT. Encoded protein: CASSPQLTRQGTSPLHF.